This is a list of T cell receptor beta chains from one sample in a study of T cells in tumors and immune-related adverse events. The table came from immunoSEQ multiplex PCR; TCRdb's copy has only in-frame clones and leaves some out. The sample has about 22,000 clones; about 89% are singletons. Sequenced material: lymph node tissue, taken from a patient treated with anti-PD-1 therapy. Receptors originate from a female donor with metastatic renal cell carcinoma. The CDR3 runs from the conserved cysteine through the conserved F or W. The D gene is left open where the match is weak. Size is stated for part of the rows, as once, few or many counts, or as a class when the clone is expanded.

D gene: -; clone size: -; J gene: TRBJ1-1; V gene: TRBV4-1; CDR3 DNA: TGCGCCAGCAGCCAAGCTCACAGCCAGAACACTGAAGCTTTCTTT; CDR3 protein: CASSQAHSQNTEAFF
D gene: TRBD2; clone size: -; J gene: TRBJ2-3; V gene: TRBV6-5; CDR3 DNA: TGTGCCAGCAGTAAAGCGGGAACAGATACGCAGTATTTT; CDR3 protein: CASSKAGTDTQYF
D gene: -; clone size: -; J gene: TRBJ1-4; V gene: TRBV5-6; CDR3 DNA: TGTGCCAGCAGCTTGTCCACAGGGCCGGAAAAACTGTTTTTT; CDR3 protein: CASSLSTGPEKLFF
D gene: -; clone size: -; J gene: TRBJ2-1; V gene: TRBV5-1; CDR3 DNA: TGCGCCAGCAGCTTGACCGGGGACCGAACCTACAATGAGCAGTTCTTC; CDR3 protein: CASSLTGDRTYNEQFF
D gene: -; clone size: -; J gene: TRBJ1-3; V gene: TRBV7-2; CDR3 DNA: TGTGCCAGCAGCTTAGCTCCGGCCTCTGGAAACACCATATATTTT; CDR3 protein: CASSLAPASGNTIYF
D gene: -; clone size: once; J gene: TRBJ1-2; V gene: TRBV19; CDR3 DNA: TGTGCCAGTAGTGCCCTCGGGAACTATGGCTACACCTTC; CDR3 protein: CASSALGNYGYTF
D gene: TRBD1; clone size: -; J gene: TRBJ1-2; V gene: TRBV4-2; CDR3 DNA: TGTGCCAGCAGCCAGGGACAGGGTGTGCCCCCCCGTGGGGCTTATGGCTACACCTTC; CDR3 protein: CASSQGQGVPPRGAYGYTF
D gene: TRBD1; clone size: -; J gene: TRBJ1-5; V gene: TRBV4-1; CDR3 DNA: TGCGCCAGCAGCCAAGATCCTTTCGGACAGGGGAATCAGCCCCAGCATTTT; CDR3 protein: CASSQDPFGQGNQPQHF
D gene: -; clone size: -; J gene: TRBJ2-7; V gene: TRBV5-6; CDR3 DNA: TGTGCCAGCAGCCCGGGAGTCGGGGCCTACGAGCAGTACTTC; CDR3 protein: CASSPGVGAYEQYF
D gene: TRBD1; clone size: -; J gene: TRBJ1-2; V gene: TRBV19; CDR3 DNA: TGTGCCAGTAGTAGCCGACAGGGTATCGCTATGGGCTACACCTTC; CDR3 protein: CASSSRQGIAMGYTF
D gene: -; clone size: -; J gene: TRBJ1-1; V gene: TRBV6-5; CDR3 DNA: TGTGCCAGCAGTTACAGGATGAACACTGAAGCTTTCTTT; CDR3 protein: CASSYRMNTEAFF
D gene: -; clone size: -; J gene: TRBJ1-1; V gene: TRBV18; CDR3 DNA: TGTGCCAGCTCACCCTCCGGCAGGGCGGGCACTGAAGCTTTCTTT; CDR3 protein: CASSPSGRAGTEAFF
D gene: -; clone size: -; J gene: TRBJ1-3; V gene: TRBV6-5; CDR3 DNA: TGTGCCAGCAGCACAGGTACCTCTGGAAACACCATATATTTT; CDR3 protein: CASSTGTSGNTIYF
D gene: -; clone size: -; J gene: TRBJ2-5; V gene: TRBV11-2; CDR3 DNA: TGTGCCAGCAGCTTACTGCGCGGGCGCCAAGAGACCCAGTACTTC; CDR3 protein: CASSLLRGRQETQYF
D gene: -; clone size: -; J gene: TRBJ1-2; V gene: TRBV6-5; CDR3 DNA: TGTGCCAGCAGTTACTCCGATGGGGTTTTGTGGTCTGGCTACACCTTC; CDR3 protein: CASSYSDGVLWSGYTF
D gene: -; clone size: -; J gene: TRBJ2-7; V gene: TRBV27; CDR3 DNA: TGTGCCAGCAGTTTATCCTCCCCTAGCTACGAGCAGTACTTC; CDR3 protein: CASSLSSPSYEQYF
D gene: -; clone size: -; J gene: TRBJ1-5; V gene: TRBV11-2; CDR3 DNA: TGTGCCAGCAGCCGTACACAAGGCCAGCCCCAGCATTTT; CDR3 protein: CASSRTQGQPQHF
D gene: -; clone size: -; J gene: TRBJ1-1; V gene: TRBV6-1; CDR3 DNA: TGTGCCAGCAGTATTCAGGGAAACACTGAAGCTTTCTTT; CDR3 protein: CASSIQGNTEAFF
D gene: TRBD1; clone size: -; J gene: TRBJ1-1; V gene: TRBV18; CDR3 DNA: TGTGCCAGCTCACTAGGGACAGCGAACACTGAAGCTTTCTTT; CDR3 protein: CASSLGTANTEAFF
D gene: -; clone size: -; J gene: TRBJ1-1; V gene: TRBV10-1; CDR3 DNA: TGCGCCAGCTCCCTCGGGACGGGGATCACTGAAGCTTTCTTT; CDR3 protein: CASSLGTGITEAFF
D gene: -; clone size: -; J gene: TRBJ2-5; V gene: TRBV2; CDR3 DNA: TGTGCCAGCAGTGAAGCGAGACGGGGTGAGACCCAGTACTTC; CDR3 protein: CASSEARRGETQYF
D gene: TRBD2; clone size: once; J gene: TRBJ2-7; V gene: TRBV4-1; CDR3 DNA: TGCGCCAGCAGCCAAGAAAGGAGGGCGGGAGGTTCCTACGAGCAGTACTTC; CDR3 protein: CASSQERRAGGSYEQYF
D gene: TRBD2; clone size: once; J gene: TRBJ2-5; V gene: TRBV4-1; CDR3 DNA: TGCGCCAGCAGCCGGCAGACTAGCGGCTACCAAGAGACCCAGTACTTC; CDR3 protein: CASSRQTSGYQETQYF
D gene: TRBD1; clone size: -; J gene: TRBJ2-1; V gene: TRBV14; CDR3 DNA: TGTGCCAGCAGCCTACGGGGTCGGACAGGGAAAGACAATGAGCAGTTCTTC; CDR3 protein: CASSLRGRTGKDNEQFF
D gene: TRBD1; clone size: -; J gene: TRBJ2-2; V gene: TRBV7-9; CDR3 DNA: TGTGCCAGCAGAAGGACAGGGGCCGGGGAGCTGTTTTTT; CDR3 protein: CASRRTGAGELFF
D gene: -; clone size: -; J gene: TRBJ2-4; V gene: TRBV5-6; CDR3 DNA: TGTGCCAGCAGCTGGGTCAGCGCGGCCAAAAACATTCAGTACTTC; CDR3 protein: CASSWVSAAKNIQYF
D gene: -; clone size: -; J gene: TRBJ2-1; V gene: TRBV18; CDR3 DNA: TGTGCCAGCTCACCTCTAAATGAGCAGTTCTTC; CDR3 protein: CASSPLNEQFF
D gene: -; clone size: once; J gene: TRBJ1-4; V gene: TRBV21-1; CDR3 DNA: TGTGCCAGCAGCAAAGCCCTTTTTATGAGGGTGGGCGAAAAACTGTTTTTT; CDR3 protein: CASSKALFMRVGEKLFF
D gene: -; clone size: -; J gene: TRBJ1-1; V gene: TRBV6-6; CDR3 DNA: TGTGCCAGCAGTTACGGGCAGAATGAAGCTTTCTTT; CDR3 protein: CASSYGQNEAFF
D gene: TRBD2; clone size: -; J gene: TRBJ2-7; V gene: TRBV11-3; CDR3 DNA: TGTGCCAGCCGTGAGAGGGTGAGGCCCGGGACTAACTCCTACGAGCAGTACTTC; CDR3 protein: CASRERVRPGTNSYEQYF
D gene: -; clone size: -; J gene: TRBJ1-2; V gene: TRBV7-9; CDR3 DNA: TGTGCCAGCAGCCAACTTACGACAGGAAATAACTATGGCTACACCTTC; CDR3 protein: CASSQLTTGNNYGYTF
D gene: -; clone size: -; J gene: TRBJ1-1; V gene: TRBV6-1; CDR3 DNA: TGTGCCAGCAGGATTATGAACACTGAAGCTTTCTTT; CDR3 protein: CASRIMNTEAFF
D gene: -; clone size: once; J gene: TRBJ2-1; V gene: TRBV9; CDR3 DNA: TGTGCCAGCAGCGCTCCATTGTACAATGAGCAGTTCTTC; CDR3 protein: CASSAPLYNEQFF
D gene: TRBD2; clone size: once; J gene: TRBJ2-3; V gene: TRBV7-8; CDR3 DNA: TGTGCCAGCATCCAATTAGCGGGTTCTAGCACAGATACGCAGTATTTT; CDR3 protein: CASIQLAGSSTDTQYF
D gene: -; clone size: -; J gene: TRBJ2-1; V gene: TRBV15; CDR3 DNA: TGTGCCACCAGCAGAGATGGGGCAGAATACAATGAGCAGTTCTTC; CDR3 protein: CATSRDGAEYNEQFF
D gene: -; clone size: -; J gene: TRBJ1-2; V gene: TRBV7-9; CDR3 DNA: TGTGCCAGCAGCCTAGACTCGGGACTTTATAGGGGCTACACCTTC; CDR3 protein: CASSLDSGLYRGYTF
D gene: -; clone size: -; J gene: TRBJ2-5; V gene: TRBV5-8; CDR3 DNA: TGTGCCAGCAGCTTGGGTGGGACGGTGATACAAGAGACCCAGTACTTC; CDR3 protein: CASSLGGTVIQETQYF
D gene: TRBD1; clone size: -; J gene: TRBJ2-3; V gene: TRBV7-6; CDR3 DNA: TGTGCCAGCAGCTTAGGGGGCTATGGGACAGGGGGCGGAGATACGCAGTATTTT; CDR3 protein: CASSLGGYGTGGGDTQYF
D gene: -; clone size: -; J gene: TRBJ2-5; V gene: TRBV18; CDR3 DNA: TGTGCCAGCTCAGCGAGGTACAGCCAAGAGACCCAGTACTTC; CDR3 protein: CASSARYSQETQYF
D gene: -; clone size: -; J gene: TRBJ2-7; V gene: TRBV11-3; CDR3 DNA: TGTGCCAGCAGCTTCGGACTCTACGAGCAGTACTTC; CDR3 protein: CASSFGLYEQYF
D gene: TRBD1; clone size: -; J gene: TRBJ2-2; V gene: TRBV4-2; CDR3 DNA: TGTGCCAGCAGCCAGGAACCGGGACAGGCCGCGAACACCGGGGAGCTGTTTTTT; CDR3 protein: CASSQEPGQAANTGELFF
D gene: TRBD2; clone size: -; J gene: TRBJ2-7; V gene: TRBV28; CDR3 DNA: TGTGCCAGCAGCTTATCCGCTAGCGGAACCTACGAGCAGTACTTC; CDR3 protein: CASSLSASGTYEQYF
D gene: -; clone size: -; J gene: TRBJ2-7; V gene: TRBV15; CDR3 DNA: TGTGCCACCAGCAGAGATCGAAGGTTTAGCTCCTACGAGCAGTACTTC; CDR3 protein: CATSRDRRFSSYEQYF
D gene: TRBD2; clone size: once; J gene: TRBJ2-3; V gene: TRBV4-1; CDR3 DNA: TGCGCCAGCAGCCAAAGACGGGGCGGGGGGACCACAGATACGCAGTATTTT; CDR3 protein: CASSQRRGGGTTDTQYF
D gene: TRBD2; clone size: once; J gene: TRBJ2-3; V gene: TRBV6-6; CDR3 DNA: TGTGCCAGCAGTTGGGGGGGGACTAGCACAGATACGCAGTATTTT; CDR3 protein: CASSWGGTSTDTQYF
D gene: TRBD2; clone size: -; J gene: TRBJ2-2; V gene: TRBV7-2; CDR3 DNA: TGTGCCAGCAGCTTATTTTTAGCGGGATATTACGGGGAGCTGTTTTTT; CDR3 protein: CASSLFLAGYYGELFF
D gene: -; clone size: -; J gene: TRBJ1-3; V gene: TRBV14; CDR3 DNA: TGTGCCAGCAGCCAAGATCTGGGCGTTGGAAACACCATATATTTT; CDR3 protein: CASSQDLGVGNTIYF
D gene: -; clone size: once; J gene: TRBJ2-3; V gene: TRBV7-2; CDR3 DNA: TGTGCCAGCAGCCATAGACTCGGGGTCCGAAGCCCAGATACGCAGTATTTT; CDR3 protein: CASSHRLGVRSPDTQYF
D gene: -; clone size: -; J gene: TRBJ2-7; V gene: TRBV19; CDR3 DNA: TGTGCCAGTAGTATAGATGGAAACTACGAGCAGTACTTC; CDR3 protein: CASSIDGNYEQYF
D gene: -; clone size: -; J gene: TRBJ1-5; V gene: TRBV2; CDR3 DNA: TGTGCCAGCAGCGGTAACAATCAGCCCCAGCATTTT; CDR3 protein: CASSGNNQPQHF
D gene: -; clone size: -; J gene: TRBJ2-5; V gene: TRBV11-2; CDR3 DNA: TGTGCCAGCAGTTTTGAGGTGGTCGGGACCCAGTACTTC; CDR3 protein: CASSFEVVGTQYF
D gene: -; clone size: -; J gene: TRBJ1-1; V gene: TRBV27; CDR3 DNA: TGTGCCAGCAGTTTATACGGGGCCGTGGGAACTGAAGCTTTCTTT; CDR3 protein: CASSLYGAVGTEAFF
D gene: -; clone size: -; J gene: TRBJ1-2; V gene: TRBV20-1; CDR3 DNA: TGCAGTACTTCCACCCCAGGGGGCTACACCTTC; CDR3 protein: CSTSTPGGYTF
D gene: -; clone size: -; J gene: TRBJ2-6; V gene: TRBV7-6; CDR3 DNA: TGTGCCAGCAGCCCCGCGAGGAACTCTGGGGCCAACGTCCTGACTTTC; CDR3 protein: CASSPARNSGANVLTF
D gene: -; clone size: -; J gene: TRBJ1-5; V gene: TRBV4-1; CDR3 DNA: TGCGCCAGCAGCCTCCGGGACAACAATCAGCCCCAGCATTTT; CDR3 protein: CASSLRDNNQPQHF
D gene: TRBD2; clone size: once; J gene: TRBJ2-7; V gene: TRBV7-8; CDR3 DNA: TGTGCCAGCAGCTTACGTTCCCCCGGGAGGAAGGGAGACGAGCAGTACTTC; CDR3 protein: CASSLRSPGRKGDEQYF
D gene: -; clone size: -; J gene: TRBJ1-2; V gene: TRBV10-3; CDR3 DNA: TGTGCCATCAGTGAGAGGGGTGTCGGTGGCTACACCTTC; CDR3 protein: CAISERGVGGYTF
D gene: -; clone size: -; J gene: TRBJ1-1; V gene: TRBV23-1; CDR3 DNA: TGCGCCAGCAGTCAACCCGGGTATAGCACTGAAGCTTTCTTT; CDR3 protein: CASSQPGYSTEAFF
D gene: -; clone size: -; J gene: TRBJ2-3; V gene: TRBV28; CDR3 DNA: TGTGCCAGCAGTTTAGTCGACAGGTTACATCGTACGCAGTATTTT; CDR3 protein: CASSLVDRLHRTQYF